This record covers a single TCR beta chain. The data were taken from a study of blood T cell repertoires in COVID-19. On the study more broadly: Both acute and convalescent COVID-19 samples were obtained from the United States, Italy and Spain. T cells, B-cell-depleted T cells, or PBMCs provided the cDNA or gDNA that served as material.

The CDR3 has 13 residues. Germline V CDR1 and CDR2: MGHRA, YSYEKL. Trimming cost V 2 bases and J 2 bases, with 5 bases left between them. Source study methods: Amplification of reference gene primers provided the estimated nucleated cell counts. The table came from immunoSEQ multiplex PCR; TCRdb's copy has only in-frame clones and leaves some out. V, J and clone size are taken as reported in that table, and D and trimming were inferred from the DNA itself. The sample shows 250,000 to 350,000 clones, 87% of them seen only once. This rearrangement joins TRBV4-1 to TRBJ2-3; D call uncertain. Material for sequencing was PBMCs or T cells enriched from blood (not recorded which). This TCR was sampled from a woman aged 18-35 years who had recovered from COVID-19. This CDR3 is CASSQLSTDTQYF. The CDR3 region has the DNA TGCGCCAGCAGCCAACTCTCCACAGATACGCAGTATTTT.